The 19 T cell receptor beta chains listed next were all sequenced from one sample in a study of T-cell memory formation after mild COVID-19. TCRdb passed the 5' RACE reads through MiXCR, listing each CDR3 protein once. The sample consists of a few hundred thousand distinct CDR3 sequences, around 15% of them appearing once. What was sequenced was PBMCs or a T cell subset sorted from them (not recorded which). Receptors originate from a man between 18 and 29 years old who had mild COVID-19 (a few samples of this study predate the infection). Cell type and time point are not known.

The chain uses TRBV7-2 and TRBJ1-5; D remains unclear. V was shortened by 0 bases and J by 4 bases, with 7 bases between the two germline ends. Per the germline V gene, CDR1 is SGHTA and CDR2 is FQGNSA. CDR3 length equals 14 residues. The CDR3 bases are TGTGCCAGCAGCTTAGCAGTCAGTAATCAGCCCCAGCATTTT. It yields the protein CASSLAVSNQPQHF.

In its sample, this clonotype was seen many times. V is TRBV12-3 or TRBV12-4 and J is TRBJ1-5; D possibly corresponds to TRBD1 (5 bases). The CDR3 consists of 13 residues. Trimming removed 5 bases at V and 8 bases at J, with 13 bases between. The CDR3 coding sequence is TGTGCCAGCAGTCTAGACAGCCAAAAGCCCCAGCATTTT. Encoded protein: CASSLDSQKPQHF.

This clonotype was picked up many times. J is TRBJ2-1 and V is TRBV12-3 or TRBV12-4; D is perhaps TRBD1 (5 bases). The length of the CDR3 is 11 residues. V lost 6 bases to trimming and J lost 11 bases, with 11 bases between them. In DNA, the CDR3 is TGTGCCAGCAGACGACAGACCCAGCAGTTCTTC. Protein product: CASRRQTQQFF.

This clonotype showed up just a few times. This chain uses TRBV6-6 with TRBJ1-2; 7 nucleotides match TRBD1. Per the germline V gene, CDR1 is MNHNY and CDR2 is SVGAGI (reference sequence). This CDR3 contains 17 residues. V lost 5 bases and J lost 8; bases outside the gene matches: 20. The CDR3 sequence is CASSNHQFGTAFKGYTF. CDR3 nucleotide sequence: TGTGCCAGCAGTAACCACCAGTTCGGGACAGCCTTTAAAGGCTACACCTTC.

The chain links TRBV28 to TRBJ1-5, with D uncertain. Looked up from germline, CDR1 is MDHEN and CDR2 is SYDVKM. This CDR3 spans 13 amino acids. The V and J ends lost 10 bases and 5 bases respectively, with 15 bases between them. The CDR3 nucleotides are TGTGCCACCGGTTCCGGGCTCCATCAGCCCCAGCATTTT. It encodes CATGSGLHQPQHF.

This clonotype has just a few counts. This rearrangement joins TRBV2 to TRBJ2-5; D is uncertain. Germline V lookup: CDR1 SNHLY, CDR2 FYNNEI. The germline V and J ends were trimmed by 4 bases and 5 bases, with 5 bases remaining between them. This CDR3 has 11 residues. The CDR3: CASSVLETQYF. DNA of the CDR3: TGTGCCAGCAGTGTTTTGGAGACCCAGTACTTC.

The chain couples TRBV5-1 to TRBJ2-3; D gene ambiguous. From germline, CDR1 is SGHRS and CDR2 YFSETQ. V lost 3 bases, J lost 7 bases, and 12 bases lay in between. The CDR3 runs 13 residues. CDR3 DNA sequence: TGCGCCAGCAGCTCCGCTCAAGGCAATACGCAGTATTTT. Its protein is CASSSAQGNTQYF.

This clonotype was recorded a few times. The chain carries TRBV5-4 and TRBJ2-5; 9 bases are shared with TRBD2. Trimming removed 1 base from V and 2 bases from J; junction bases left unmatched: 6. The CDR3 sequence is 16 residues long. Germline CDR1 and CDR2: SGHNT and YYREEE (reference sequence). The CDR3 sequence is CASSLKTSGWQETQYF. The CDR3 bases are TGTGCCAGCAGCTTGAAAACTAGCGGGTGGCAAGAGACCCAGTACTTC. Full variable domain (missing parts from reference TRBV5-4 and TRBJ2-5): ETGVTQSPTHLIKTRGQQVTLRCSSQSGHNTVSWYQQALGQGPQFIFQYYREEENGRGNFPPRFSGLQFPNYSSELNVNALELDDSALYLCASSLKTSGWQETQYFGPGTRLLVL.

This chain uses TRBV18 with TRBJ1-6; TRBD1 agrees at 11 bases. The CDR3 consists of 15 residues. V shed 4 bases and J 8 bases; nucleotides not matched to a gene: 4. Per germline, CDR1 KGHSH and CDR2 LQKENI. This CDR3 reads CASSLGTGGYSPLHF. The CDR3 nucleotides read TGTGCCAGCTCACTTGGGACAGGGGGATATTCACCCCTCCACTTT.

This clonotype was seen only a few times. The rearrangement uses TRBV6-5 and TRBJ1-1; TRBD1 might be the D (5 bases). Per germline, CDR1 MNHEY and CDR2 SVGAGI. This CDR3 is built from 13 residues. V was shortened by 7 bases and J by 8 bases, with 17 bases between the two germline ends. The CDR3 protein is CASTPTGGTEAFF. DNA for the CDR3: TGTGCCAGCACCCCAACTGGAGGGACGGAAGCTTTCTTT.

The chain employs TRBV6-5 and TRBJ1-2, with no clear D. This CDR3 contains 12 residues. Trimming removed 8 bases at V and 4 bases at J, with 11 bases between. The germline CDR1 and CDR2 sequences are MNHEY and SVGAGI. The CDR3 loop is CASYTSVYGYTF. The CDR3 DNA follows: TGTGCCAGCTACACTTCCGTCTATGGCTACACCTTC.

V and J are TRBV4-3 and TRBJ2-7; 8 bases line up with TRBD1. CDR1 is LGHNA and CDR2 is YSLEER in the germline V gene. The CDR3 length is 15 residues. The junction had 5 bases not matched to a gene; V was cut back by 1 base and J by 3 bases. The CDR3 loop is CASSQADTGGYEQYF. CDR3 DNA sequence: TGCGCCAGCAGCCAAGCGGACACAGGGGGCTACGAGCAGTACTTC.

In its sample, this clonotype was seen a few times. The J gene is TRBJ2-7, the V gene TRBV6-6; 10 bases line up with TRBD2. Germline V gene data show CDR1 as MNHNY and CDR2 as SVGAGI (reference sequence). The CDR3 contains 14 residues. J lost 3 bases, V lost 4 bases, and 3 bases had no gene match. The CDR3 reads CASSSGLADYEQYF. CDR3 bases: TGTGCCAGCAGTTCTGGACTAGCGGACTACGAGCAGTACTTC.

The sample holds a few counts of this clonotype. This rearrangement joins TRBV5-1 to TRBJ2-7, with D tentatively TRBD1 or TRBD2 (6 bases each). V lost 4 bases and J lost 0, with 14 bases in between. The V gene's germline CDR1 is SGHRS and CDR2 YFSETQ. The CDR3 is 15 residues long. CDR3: CASSPDRGVSYEQYF. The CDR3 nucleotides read TGCGCCAGCAGCCCGGATAGGGGGGTCTCCTACGAGCAGTACTTC.

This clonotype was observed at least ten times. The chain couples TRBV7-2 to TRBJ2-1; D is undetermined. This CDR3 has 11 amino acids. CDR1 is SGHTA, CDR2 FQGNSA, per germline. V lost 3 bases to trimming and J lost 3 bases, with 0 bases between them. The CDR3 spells CASSFYNEQFF. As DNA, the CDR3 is TGTGCCAGCAGCTTCTACAATGAGCAGTTCTTC.

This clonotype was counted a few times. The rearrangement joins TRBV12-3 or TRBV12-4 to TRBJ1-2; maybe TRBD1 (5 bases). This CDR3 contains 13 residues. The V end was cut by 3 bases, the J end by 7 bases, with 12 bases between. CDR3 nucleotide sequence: TGTGCCAGCAGTTTGGGACCCACAGGTGGCTACACCTTC. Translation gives CASSLGPTGGYTF.

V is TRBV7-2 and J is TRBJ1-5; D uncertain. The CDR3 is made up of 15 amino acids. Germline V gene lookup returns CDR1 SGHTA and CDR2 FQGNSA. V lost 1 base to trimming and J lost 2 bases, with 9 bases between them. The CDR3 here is CASSLVRAGNQPQHF. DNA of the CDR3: TGTGCCAGCAGCTTAGTCCGGGCCGGCAATCAGCCCCAGCATTTT.

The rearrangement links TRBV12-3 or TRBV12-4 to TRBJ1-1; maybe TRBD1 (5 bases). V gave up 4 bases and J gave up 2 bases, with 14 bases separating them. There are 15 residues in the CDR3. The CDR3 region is CASSSAGSFNTEAFF. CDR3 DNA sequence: TGTGCCAGCAGTTCGGCAGGGTCTTTCAACACTGAAGCTTTCTTT.

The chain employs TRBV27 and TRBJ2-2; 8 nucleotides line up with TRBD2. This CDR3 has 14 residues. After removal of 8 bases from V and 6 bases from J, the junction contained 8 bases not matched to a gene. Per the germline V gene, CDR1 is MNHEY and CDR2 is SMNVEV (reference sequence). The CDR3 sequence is CASGRGAAPGELFF. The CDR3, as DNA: TGTGCCAGCGGGCGGGGGGCTGCACCCGGGGAGCTGTTTTTT.